This T cell receptor beta chain was observed in a study of cytomegalovirus exposure and HLA in healthy donors. Regarding the study as a whole: Available immune exposure information was restricted to CMV serostatus only. The number of N-insertions in an Asian-associated ancestry cluster was reportedly below the 666-donor mean in a later analysis.

On this clone: Its antigen is unknown.

PCR was performed using 60 Vbeta and 13 Jbeta primers. The assay was immunoSEQ multiplex PCR, and TCRdb's table has in-frame clones only and misses some. The sample table sets out about 200,000 clones. The germline CDR1 and CDR2 sequences are MNHEY and SMNVEV (reference sequence). Trimming took 5 bases from V and 2 from J; bases not matched to a gene: 10. The CDR3 has 16 residues. The sample was PBMCs. This TCR was recovered from a girl aged 2 to 10 in good health and CMV-seropositive. This sequence joins TRBV27 and TRBJ2-3; the match to TRBD1 covers 7 bases. CDR3 residues: CASSETRDSHTDTQYF. The CDR3 region has the DNA TGTGCCAGCAGTGAAACCCGGGACAGTCACACAGATACGCAGTATTTT.